This T cell receptor beta chain was sequenced in a study of beta chain features in type 1 diabetes. Each sorted population was over 98% pure. V was cut by 1 base and J by 5 bases, with 11 bases left in between. Germline CDR1 SGHNT, CDR2 YENEEA. The CDR3 is 14 residues long. Overall study results and limits: Short templates might get an advantage during PCR, and this would be equal in patients and controls. VDJ junctions sequenced from type 1 diabetes patients showed fewer insertions and more deletions. TCRB CDR3s from Type 1 diabetes patients were moderately but significantly shorter in all four CD4+ subsets.

This clone has only a few counts. Its antigen is unknown. The study reverse transcribed the entire isolated RNA, so it sequenced expressed TCRB transcripts. Assay used: immunoSEQ multiplex PCR; TCRdb lists only in-frame clones, some missing. The repertoire holds roughly 160,000 clones, with 6.5% to 10% as singletons. Sequenced: central memory CD4+ T cells from blood. The chain is built from TRBV11-3 and TRBJ2-5; D may be TRBD2 (6 bases). This sequence was found in a woman younger than 35 with type 1 diabetes. CDR3 loop: CASSLGREFETQYF. Here the CDR3 DNA reads TGTGCCAGCAGCTTAGGGAGGGAGTTCGAGACCCAGTACTTC.